The rows below give T cell receptor beta chains drawn from one sample of a study of T cell responses to AZD1222 COVID-19 vaccine. TCRdb's table, derived via immunoSEQ multiplex PCR, lists solely in-frame clones and lacks some. Found here are 95,000 to 150,000 clones, 65% to 90% of them singletons; the top ten hold around a quarter. Sequencing was performed on peripheral blood, taken 28 days after the second AZD1222 dose. These receptors were collected from an adult who received the AZD1222 COVID-19 vaccine. Both conserved end residues are part of each CDR3. The D gene is left open where the match is weak. Clone size is not always given. Where it is, it says once, few, many or a class for expanded clones.

clone size: .
D gene: .
V gene: TRBV7-8
J gene: TRBJ1-2
CDR3 DNA: TGTGCCAGCAGCTCAGGATTGCCTAGGGACTATGGCTACACCTTC
CDR3 protein: CASSSGLPRDYGYTF

clone size: few
D gene: .
V gene: TRBV28
J gene: TRBJ1-5
CDR3 DNA: TGTGCCAGCATCGGAGGCCCATATCAGCCCCAGCATTTT
CDR3 protein: CASIGGPYQPQHF

clone size: once
D gene: .
V gene: TRBV29-1
J gene: TRBJ1-4
CDR3 DNA: TGCAGCGTTGGTGAGGGTCCACGGGAAAAACTGTTTTTT
CDR3 protein: CSVGEGPREKLFF

clone size: .
D gene: TRBD1
V gene: TRBV7-9
J gene: TRBJ1-1
CDR3 DNA: TGTGCCAGCAGCATACCCAGGGACAGCACTGAAGCTTTCTTT
CDR3 protein: CASSIPRDSTEAFF

clone size: .
D gene: .
V gene: TRBV28
J gene: TRBJ1-5
CDR3 DNA: TGTGCCAGCAGTCCCGGGACTTCTAGCAATCAGCCCCAGCATTTT
CDR3 protein: CASSPGTSSNQPQHF

clone size: .
D gene: TRBD1
V gene: TRBV29-1
J gene: TRBJ1-6
CDR3 DNA: TGCAGCGCTGGGGACAGGGAGAATTCACCCCTCCACTTT
CDR3 protein: CSAGDRENSPLHF

clone size: .
D gene: TRBD1
V gene: TRBV7-2
J gene: TRBJ1-3
CDR3 DNA: TGTGCCAGCAGCACGCGGACAGGGCCCTCTGGAAACACCATATATTTT
CDR3 protein: CASSTRTGPSGNTIYF

clone size: .
D gene: .
V gene: TRBV30
J gene: TRBJ1-1
CDR3 DNA: TGTGCCTGGAGTGTACAAGGGCACACTGAAGCTTTCTTT
CDR3 protein: CAWSVQGHTEAFF

clone size: .
D gene: .
V gene: TRBV19
J gene: TRBJ1-5
CDR3 DNA: TGTGCCAGTAGTATCAGTACGGTTAATCAGCCCCAGCATTTT
CDR3 protein: CASSISTVNQPQHF

clone size: once
D gene: .
V gene: TRBV10-3
J gene: TRBJ2-7
CDR3 DNA: TGTGCCATCAAGAGACTAGTAGGGGACGAGCAGTACTTC
CDR3 protein: CAIKRLVGDEQYF

clone size: .
D gene: .
V gene: TRBV7-2
J gene: TRBJ2-5
CDR3 DNA: TGTGCCAGCAGCTTATTGCGGGAGACCCAGTACTTC
CDR3 protein: CASSLLRETQYF

clone size: .
D gene: TRBD2
V gene: TRBV4-1
J gene: TRBJ2-3
CDR3 DNA: TGCGCCAGCAGCCCCCGACTAGCGTCCAGCACAGATACGCAGTATTTT
CDR3 protein: CASSPRLASSTDTQYF

clone size: .
D gene: .
V gene: TRBV28
J gene: TRBJ1-5
CDR3 DNA: TGTGCCAGCAGTTTAGTCGTCAGCCTCATCGGCCAGCATTTT
CDR3 protein: CASSLVVSLIGQHF

clone size: .
D gene: .
V gene: TRBV7-9
J gene: TRBJ2-7
CDR3 DNA: TGTGCCAGCAGCTTAGGGATTCAGGACGAGCAGTACTTC
CDR3 protein: CASSLGIQDEQYF

clone size: .
D gene: TRBD1
V gene: TRBV28
J gene: TRBJ2-5
CDR3 DNA: TGTGCCAGCAGGGGACAGGGGGCTAAGGAGACCCAGTACTTC
CDR3 protein: CASRGQGAKETQYF

clone size: .
D gene: .
V gene: TRBV15
J gene: TRBJ1-2
CDR3 DNA: TGTGCCACCAGCAGAGATGTAGAGGTGGGCGGCTACACCTTC
CDR3 protein: CATSRDVEVGGYTF

clone size: .
D gene: .
V gene: TRBV28
J gene: TRBJ2-7
CDR3 DNA: TGTGCCAGCAGCCACTACGAGCAGTACTTC
CDR3 protein: CASSHYEQYF

clone size: .
D gene: .
V gene: TRBV19
J gene: TRBJ1-5
CDR3 DNA: TGTGCCAGTAGTAGTCAGGAGCTCAATCAGCCCCAGCATTTT
CDR3 protein: CASSSQELNQPQHF

clone size: .
D gene: .
V gene: TRBV4-3
J gene: TRBJ1-6
CDR3 DNA: TGCGCCAGCAGCCAAGATATCTCCCTACTACGCTCACCCCTCCACTTT
CDR3 protein: CASSQDISLLRSPLHF

clone size: .
D gene: .
V gene: TRBV6-5
J gene: TRBJ2-1
CDR3 DNA: TGTGCCAGCAGTCCCCGGGATACCTACAATGAGCAGTTCTTC
CDR3 protein: CASSPRDTYNEQFF

clone size: .
D gene: .
V gene: TRBV3-1/TRBV3-2
J gene: TRBJ2-1
CDR3 DNA: TGTGCCAGCAGCCGCTTGGACCGCGATGAGCAGTTCTTC
CDR3 protein: CASSRLDRDEQFF

clone size: few
D gene: .
V gene: TRBV5-1
J gene: TRBJ2-1
CDR3 DNA: TGCGCCAGCAGCGCCGGGACTTTCCATGAGCAGTTCTTC
CDR3 protein: CASSAGTFHEQFF